A single sample is the source of the 32 T cell receptor beta chains below, sequenced in a study of OX40 agonist ivuxolimab in advanced cancers. Sequencing was performed with immunoSEQ multiplex PCR; in TCRdb, only in-frame clones are kept and a portion is missing. This repertoire shows about 58,000 clones, roughly 77% found once; its top ten account for over 1%. Sequencing used CD4+ or CD8+ T cells sorted from blood, obtained in a trial of the OX40 agonist ivuxolimab. The receptors derive from an adult with an advanced solid tumor such as melanoma, head and neck, liver or kidney cancer.

The V call is TRBV5-1, the J call TRBJ2-5; the D call may be TRBD1 or TRBD2 (5 bases each). V was shortened by 4 bases and J by 7 bases, with 20 bases between the two germline ends. Germline CDR1 SGHRS, CDR2 YFSETQ. The CDR3 extends over 15 amino acids. The CDR3: CASSPGTLIAGTQYF. CDR3 DNA: TGCGCCAGCAGCCCCGGGACCCTAATTGCCGGGACCCAGTACTTC.

The chain employs TRBV2 and TRBJ2-7; maybe TRBD2 (6 bases). The CDR3 runs to 16 residues. The V end was cut by 6 bases, the J end by 0 bases, with 18 bases between. CDR1 is SNHLY and CDR2 is FYNNEI in the germline V gene. The CDR3, as DNA: TGTGCCAGCAGCGCCCGCGGGACTGCCGCCTCCTACGAGCAGTACTTC. Its translation is CASSARGTAASYEQYF.

V usage is TRBV6-6 and J usage is TRBJ2-2; possibly TRBD1 for D (6 bases). From germline, CDR1 is MNHNY and CDR2 SVGAGI (reference sequence). The length of the CDR3 is 14 residues. Trimming removed 6 bases from V and 4 bases from J, with 12 bases in between. CDR3 bases: TGTGCCAGCAGGGACAGCTTCCTCACCGGGGAGCTGTTTTTT. Translated, it gives CASRDSFLTGELFF.

There are a few counts of this clone. The chain couples TRBV28 to TRBJ2-5; 10 bases are shared with TRBD1. The CDR3 extends over 15 amino acids. V was clipped by 2 bases and J by 4 bases; unmatched bases: 4. Germline values: CDR1 MDHEN, CDR2 SYDVKM. The CDR3 sequence: CASSLIGTGVETQYF. The CDR3 nucleotides are TGTGCCAGCAGTTTAATCGGGACAGGGGTAGAGACCCAGTACTTC.

This clone was seen only a few times. The chain recombines TRBV21-1 with TRBJ2-7. TRBV21-1 is recorded as a pseudogene. This CDR3 has 15 amino acids. CDR3 loop: CARVGRLSSSYEQYF. CDR3 nucleotide sequence: TGTGCCAGGGTCGGACGGCTAAGTTCCTCCTACGAGCAGTACTTC.

The chain couples TRBV28 to TRBJ1-1; no reliable D call. The ends were cut back, 1 base at V and 7 bases at J, with 16 bases in the middle. The CDR3 length is 15 residues. The V gene's germline CDR1 is MDHEN and CDR2 SYDVKM. The CDR3 region is CASSLSSLGGREAFF. As DNA, the CDR3 is TGTGCCAGCAGTTTATCGTCGTTGGGCGGCCGTGAAGCTTTCTTT.

The rearrangement joins TRBV6-5 to TRBJ2-1; TRBD2 agrees at 10 bases. This CDR3 spans 15 amino acids. Germline loops: CDR1 MNHEY, CDR2 SVGAGI. V shed 6 bases, J shed 8 bases, and the junction held 10 bases outside the gene matches. This chain's CDR3 is CASSRQAGGLDEQFF. Here the CDR3 DNA reads TGTGCCAGCAGCCGTCAAGCGGGAGGGCTCGATGAGCAGTTCTTC.

The genes are TRBV5-1 and TRBJ1-3; TRBD1 matches 9 bases. Germline-derived CDR1 and CDR2 are SGHRS and YFSETQ. V lost 4 bases and J lost 4; bases outside the gene matches: 3. The CDR3 loop spans 14 amino acids. The CDR3 DNA reads TGCGCCAGCAGCATCGGGACAGGGGGAAACACCATATATTTT. It translates to CASSIGTGGNTIYF.

This clone was recorded a few times. The chain carries TRBV19 and TRBJ1-6; no definite D call. Per the germline V gene, CDR1 is LNHDA and CDR2 is SQIVND (reference sequence). The CDR3 is made up of 13 amino acids. Trimming cost V 3 bases and J 7 bases, with 7 bases left between them. For the CDR3, the DNA is TGTGCCAGTAGTATGGACGGCAATTCACCCCTCCACTTT. Encoded protein: CASSMDGNSPLHF.

The chain employs TRBV11-1 and TRBJ1-2, with D perhaps matching TRBD1 (6 bases). The CDR3 runs to 13 residues. V was shortened by 6 bases and J by 1 base, with 9 bases between the two germline ends. Germline V gene lookup returns CDR1 SGHAT and CDR2 FQDESV (reference sequence). This CDR3 is CASSYRDNYGYTF. In nucleotides, the CDR3 is TGTGCCAGCAGTTACAGGGATAACTATGGCTACACCTTC.

This chain links TRBV7-9 with TRBJ1-2; 8 bases match TRBD1. The CDR3 covers 15 residues. Germline-derived CDR1 and CDR2 are SEHNR and FQNEAQ (reference sequence). V shed 5 bases, J shed 4 bases, and the junction held 9 bases outside the gene matches. CDR3 region: CASSPSGGLIYGYTF. CDR3 nucleotide sequence: TGTGCCAGCAGCCCGTCAGGGGGCCTGATCTATGGCTACACCTTC.

Judged by abundance, this clone is medium-sized. The chain combines TRBV2 with TRBJ2-3, with D perhaps TRBD2 (7 bases). This CDR3 contains 15 residues. The germline V gene has CDR1 SNHLY and CDR2 FYNNEI. Trimming took 4 bases from V and 2 from J, leaving 13 bases between them. CDR3 sequence: CASSGEGGHTDTQYF. The DNA for the CDR3 is TGTGCCAGCAGTGGGGAGGGGGGCCACACAGATACGCAGTATTTT.

The V gene is TRBV6-5, the J gene TRBJ1-2; 8 bases agree with TRBD1. The germline CDR1 and CDR2 sequences are MNHEY and SVGAGI. The junction had 3 bases not matched to a gene; V was cut back by 2 bases and J by 7 bases. CDR3 length equals 13 residues. CDR3 nucleotide sequence: TGTGCCAGCAGTTACCATACAGGGGGTGGCTACACCTTC. Protein product: CASSYHTGGGYTF.

The chain joins TRBV7-9 to TRBJ2-7; 8 bases map to TRBD1. From germline, CDR1 is SEHNR and CDR2 FQNEAQ (reference sequence). The CDR3 runs 17 residues. V lost 1 base to trimming and J lost 2 bases; unmatched junction nucleotides: 10. The CDR3 sequence is CASSLGPRRGLPYEQYF. CDR3 nucleotides: TGTGCCAGCAGCTTAGGTCCTCGCAGGGGGCTCCCCTACGAGCAGTACTTC.

The chain recombines TRBV2 with TRBJ1-1; a possible D gene is TRBD1 (5 bases). The V end lost 4 bases, the J end lost 1 base, and 7 bases lay between the germline ends. Germline values: CDR1 SNHLY, CDR2 FYNNEI. The CDR3 totals 13 residues. The CDR3 loop is CASSGQRNTEAFF. In nucleotides, the CDR3 is TGTGCCAGCAGTGGACAGCGGAACACTGAAGCTTTCTTT. The complete variable domain, with remaining parts taken from reference TRBV2 and TRBJ1-1, reads EPEVTQTPSHQVTQMGQEVILRCVPISNHLYFYWYRQILGQKVEFLVSFYNNEISEKSEIFDDQFSVERPDGSNFTLKIRSTKLEDSAMYFCASSGQRNTEAFFGQGTRLTVV.

The DNA of the CDR3 is TGTGCCAGCAGCCCCTGGACTAGCGGGAACGATGAGCAGTTCTTC. It codes for CASSPWTSGNDEQFF. This rearrangement joins TRBV11-2 to TRBJ2-1; TRBD2 agrees at 12 bases. Per germline, CDR1 SGHAT and CDR2 FQNNGV. J lost 8 bases, V lost 5 bases, and 7 bases had no gene match. The CDR3 consists of 15 residues.

This clone was seen only once. The gene calls are TRBV7-2 and TRBJ1-1, with no clear D. CDR1 is SGHTA, CDR2 FQGNSA, per germline. V was pared by 2 bases and J by 3 bases, with 10 bases between. CDR3 length: 14 amino acids. In nucleotides, the CDR3 is TGTGCCAGCAGCTTACAAGGGCTCGACACTGAAGCTTTCTTT. It is translated as CASSLQGLDTEAFF.

J is TRBJ1-2 and V is TRBV9; D may be TRBD1 (6 bases). The CDR3 sequence is 19 residues long. With 0 bases removed from V and 0 bases from J, the gap between germline ends came to 21 bases. CDR1 is SGDLS, CDR2 YYNGEE, per germline. CDR3 bases: TGTGCCAGCAGCGTAGCTATCAGGGGCCCAAAACCAGCTAACTATGGCTACACCTTC. It codes for CASSVAIRGPKPANYGYTF.

The chain's CDR3 is CASRAGTSGSETQYF. The CDR3, as DNA: TGTGCCAGCAGAGCCGGGACTAGCGGGAGCGAGACCCAGTACTTC. The chain carries TRBV28 and TRBJ2-5; TRBD2 agrees at 14 bases. Germline trimming cut 6 bases from V and 5 bases from J; bases unmatched to any gene: 5. The CDR3 has 15 residues. Per germline, CDR1 MDHEN and CDR2 SYDVKM.

V gene TRBV6-1 combines with J gene TRBJ1-3; TRBD1 aligns across 7 bases. CDR3 length: 13 amino acids. Germline V gene sequence: CDR1 MNHNS, CDR2 SASEGT. The J segment lost 3 bases and the V segment lost 6 bases, leaving 2 bases of the junction unmatched. Here the CDR3 reads CASSGTVGNTIYF. For the CDR3, the DNA is TGTGCCAGCAGCGGGACAGTTGGAAACACCATATATTTT.

The V gene is TRBV6-5, the J gene TRBJ1-2; D unresolved. Germline CDR1 reads MNHEY; CDR2 reads SVGAGI. The CDR3 totals 13 residues. V shed 5 bases and J shed 4 bases, with 11 bases lying between them. The CDR3 sequence is CASSETLIYGYTF. The DNA of the CDR3 is TGTGCCAGCAGTGAGACACTTATCTATGGCTACACCTTC.

This chain connects TRBV6-6 to TRBJ1-5, with TRBD1 identical over 7 bases. Germline V gene sequence: CDR1 MNHNY, CDR2 SVGAGI (reference sequence). With 3 bases clipped from V and 5 bases from J, the junction kept 4 bases outside the gene matches. This CDR3 has 14 amino acids. Written as DNA, the CDR3 is TGTGCCAGCAGTTATAGGGGGCAAGATCAGCCCCAGCATTTT. Protein product: CASSYRGQDQPQHF.

The chain has TRBV21-1 and TRBJ2-1; the table's D call TRBD2 went unverified against the DNA. TRBV21-1 is a recognized pseudogene. The CDR3 sequence is 18 residues long. The CDR3 protein is CASSKELLAATSYNEQFF. Here the CDR3 DNA reads TGTGCCAGCAGCAAAGAGTTGCTAGCGGCTACCTCCTACAATGAGCAGTTCTTC.

The chain carries TRBV11-3 and TRBJ2-2; D call uncertain. This CDR3 has 14 residues. From germline, CDR1 is SGHNT and CDR2 YENEEA. V shed 1 base and J shed 1 base, with 4 bases lying between them. The CDR3 bases are TGTGCCAGCAGCTTAGGGCTGAACACCGGGGAGCTGTTTTTT. This translates into CASSLGLNTGELFF.

This clone was seen a single time. The CDR3 DNA reads as TGTGCCAGTAGTATAGATGGAGGGGCGCGATCATATGGCTACACCTTC. It encodes CASSIDGGARSYGYTF. The gene calls are TRBV19 and TRBJ1-2, with D perhaps TRBD1 (5 bases). V lost 0 bases and J lost 5, with 16 bases in between. The CDR3 contains 16 residues. The germline V gene encodes CDR1 LNHDA and CDR2 SQIVND (reference sequence).

The chain has TRBV30 and TRBJ2-2; D is unresolved. The ends were cut back, 0 bases at V and 4 bases at J, with 15 bases in the middle. The germline V gene encodes CDR1 GTSNPN and CDR2 SVGIG (reference sequence). CDR3 length equals 16 residues. The CDR3 coding sequence is TGTGCCTGGAGTGTATACCTAACGTTGGGCACCGGGGAGCTGTTTTTT. It encodes CAWSVYLTLGTGELFF.

J is TRBJ1-5 and V is TRBV6-1; D remains ambiguous. CDR1 is MNHNS, CDR2 SASEGT, per germline. The V end was cut by 10 bases, the J end by 2 bases, with 18 bases between. The CDR3 length is 15 residues. The CDR3 sequence: CATWTSVSGNQPQHF. The CDR3 coding sequence is TGTGCCACCTGGACCAGTGTTTCGGGCAATCAGCCCCAGCATTTT.

The chain employs TRBV15 and TRBJ2-4; perhaps TRBD1 as D (6 bases). The germline gives CDR1 LNHNV, CDR2 YYDKDF (reference sequence). The CDR3 covers 19 residues. Trimming left V 0 bases short and J 0 bases short, with 18 bases between. CDR3 bases: TGTGCCACCAGCAGAGATGGTGCAGGGGCGAGCCTAGCCAAAAACATTCAGTACTTC. Its translation: CATSRDGAGASLAKNIQYF.

V is TRBV18 and J is TRBJ1-3, with D hard to call. The germline V gene has CDR1 KGHSH and CDR2 LQKENI. The V gene lost 1 base and the J gene lost 1 base, with 17 bases spanning the gap. This CDR3 has 18 residues. The CDR3 reads CASSPREAWDKSGNTIYF. As DNA, the CDR3 is TGTGCCAGCTCACCACGAGAAGCGTGGGATAAATCTGGAAACACCATATATTTT. The full variable domain, in which reference TRBV18 and TRBJ1-3 provide the parts outside the CDR3, is NAGVMQNPRHLVRRRGQEARLRCSPMKGHSHVYWYRQLPEEGLKFMVYLQKENIIDESGMPKERFSAEFPKEGPSILRIQQVVRGDSAAYFCASSPREAWDKSGNTIYFGEGSWLTVV.

This clone is termed medium-sized. V and J are TRBV2 and TRBJ1-1; no firm D call. The CDR3 has 15 residues. Germline-derived CDR1 and CDR2 are SNHLY and FYNNEI. Trimming removed 7 bases at V and 0 bases at J, with 15 bases between. CDR3 region: CASKKEGTMNTEAFF. CDR3 bases: TGTGCCAGCAAAAAGGAGGGAACCATGAACACTGAAGCTTTCTTT.

The chain carries TRBV19 and TRBJ1-5, with D unresolved. The CDR3 consists of 14 residues. Trimming stripped 4 bases from V and 3 bases from J, with 10 bases between. Germline V lookup: CDR1 LNHDA, CDR2 SQIVND (reference sequence). CDR3 residues: CASSTGRANQPQHF. CDR3 in DNA: TGTGCCAGTAGTACCGGACGGGCCAATCAGCCCCAGCATTTT.

The chain joins TRBV5-6 to TRBJ1-2, with no clear D. This CDR3 spans 13 amino acids. Trimming removed 2 bases at V and 7 bases at J, with 12 bases between. From germline, CDR1 is SGHDT and CDR2 YYEEEE. DNA of the CDR3: TGTGCCAGCAGCTTATCTCCCGGCGGTGGCTACACCTTC. It is translated as CASSLSPGGGYTF.